This note documents a single T cell receptor beta chain sequence. Its specificity is not known. Peripheral blood was collected from the related graft donor on the marrow donation day. The data originate from a study of T cells after posttransplantation cyclophosphamide. Overall study results and limits: Skin or GI-infiltrating T cells shared few TRB sequences with blood. Later blood repertoires were often dominated by clones from the donor CD8+ memory compartment.

Germline CDR1 reads SGHRS; CDR2 reads YFSETQ. The V and J ends lost 5 bases and 2 bases respectively, with 13 bases between them. The CDR3 is 14 amino acids. TCRdb's table, derived via immunoSEQ multiplex PCR, lists solely in-frame clones and lacks some. This sample carries under 30,000 clones, none of them present only once. The V call is TRBV5-1, the J call TRBJ2-5; D perhaps matches TRBD2 (6 bases). Sequencing used PBMCs. The TCR sequence derives from a woman aged 60-75 years in good health, CMV-negative, and a related stem cell transplant donor. The CDR3 DNA reads TGCGCCAGCAGGGGGGGACTGCTTCAAGAGACCCAGTACTTC. Protein: CASRGGLLQETQYF.